The clone carrying this T cell receptor (beta chain) was seen only once. Its cognate antigen is unknown. Germline V CDR1 and CDR2: LNHDA, SQIVND (reference sequence). The CDR3 loop spans 16 amino acids. V was shortened by 2 bases and J by 5 bases, with 18 bases between the two germline ends. TCRdb's copy holds only in-frame clones and misses some; the assay was immunoSEQ multiplex PCR. The repertoire has about 9,600 clones, 91% of them found once; the top ten carry roughly 5.9%. This record belongs to a study of monozygotic twins with cystic fibrosis. Broader study findings: Clonality was generally low (median approximately 0.009), higher in the most severe patients. Co-twins had the most similar V usage for 13 of 16 pairs, J for 8. Monozygotic CF twin pairs shared significantly more nucleotide-identical clonotypes than unrelated CF individuals did.

The origin of this receptor is a boy aged 2 to 9 with cystic fibrosis. This sequence joins TRBV19 and TRBJ2-5; tentatively, D is TRBD2 (6 bases). Sequencing was done on a sample of blood. CDR3 in amino acids: CASSILNSGDGETQYF. The CDR3 DNA is TGTGCCAGTAGTATATTAAACTCGGGGGATGGGGAGACCCAGTACTTC.